This T cell receptor (beta chain) was captured in a study of PD-1 blockade in classical Hodgkin lymphoma. Points on this clone: The antigen is undetermined.

Method: immunoSEQ multiplex PCR; TCRdb's copy keeps in-frame clones and lacks some. Among nearly 25,000 clones, more than 75% were seen once, and the ten largest hold less than 7.5%. Each of the patients experienced relapse following autologous stem cell transplantation, and their brentuximab vedotin exposure differed. This CDR3 is 14 amino acids long. CDR1 SGHTA and CDR2 FQGTGA come from the germline V gene. V was shortened by 5 bases and J by 5 bases, with 15 bases between the two germline ends. Study-wide findings and caveats: By C4D1, CD4+ diversity increased significantly, especially in complete responders. With respect to the repertoire differences, their causes, possibly disease activity or prior therapy, remain undefined. Diminished baseline TCR diversity has been reported in newly diagnosed patients relative to healthy donors.

The genes are TRBV7-3 and TRBJ1-2; a weak D match, TRBD1 (6 bases). The receptor was isolated from a human donor with classical Hodgkin lymphoma. This material consisted of peripheral blood mononuclear cells (PBMCs), taken at baseline. The DNA of the CDR3 is TGTGCCAGCAGCCCGAGTACTACAGGGTATGGCTACACCTTC. Encoded protein: CASSPSTTGYGYTF.